A single sample gave rise to the 32 T cell receptor beta chains below, sequenced in a study of cytomegalovirus exposure and HLA in healthy donors. Using immunoSEQ multiplex PCR, the repertoire was profiled, and TCRdb retains in-frame clones only, with some absent. In the table there are 300,000 to 400,000 clones, approximately 86% of which are singletons. Sequenced material: PBMCs. Receptor source: a man younger than 40 in good health and CMV-seronegative.

The CDR3 loop is CASSQERGYGYTF. In DNA form, the CDR3 reads TGCGCCAGCAGCCAAGAGAGGGGGTATGGCTACACCTTC. This chain joins TRBV4-1 and TRBJ1-2; D possibly corresponds to TRBD1 (6 bases). This CDR3 region has 13 residues. V was trimmed by 0 bases and J by 5 bases, leaving 7 bases between them. Germline V gene lookup returns CDR1 MGHRA and CDR2 YSYEKL.

This clone showed up just once. This rearrangement joins TRBV4-3 to TRBJ2-1; D perhaps matches TRBD2 (6 bases). In germline, CDR1 is LGHNA, CDR2 YSLEER. The CDR3 is made up of 19 amino acids. Trimming left V 0 bases short and J 3 bases short, with 21 bases between. The CDR3 nucleotides read TGCGCCAGCAGCCAAGATTGGAGTAAGGAGAGGACTATCTACAATGAGCAGTTCTTC. As protein: CASSQDWSKERTIYNEQFF.

This clone was seen a single time. The chain links TRBV7-2 to TRBJ2-1, with a possible D match to TRBD1 (6 bases). Germline V lookup: CDR1 SGHTA, CDR2 FQGNSA. This CDR3 has 15 residues. Trimming pared 1 base from V and 9 bases from J, leaving 16 bases between. CDR3 coding DNA: TGTGCCAGCAGCTTAGAAGGGGGTAGGTGGGGTGAGCAGTTCTTC. Translated, it gives CASSLEGGRWGEQFF.

The rearrangement joins TRBV6-5 to TRBJ1-3, with D unresolved. The germline V and J ends were trimmed by 6 bases and 4 bases, with 13 bases remaining between them. CDR1 MNHEY and CDR2 SVGAGI come from the germline V gene. The CDR3 is 14 amino acids. This chain's CDR3 is CASRPEILGNTIYF. In DNA, the CDR3 is TGTGCCAGCAGGCCGGAGATCCTCGGAAACACCATATATTTT.

The genes are TRBV18 and TRBJ1-2, with 9 bases that match TRBD1. Germline values: CDR1 KGHSH, CDR2 LQKENI. After removal of 4 bases from V and 3 bases from J, the junction contained 6 bases not matched to a gene. This CDR3 comprises 15 residues. In DNA form, the CDR3 reads TGTGCCAGCTCACAAACAGGGGGCGCCGACTATGGCTACACCTTC. It specifies CASSQTGGADYGYTF.

J is TRBJ1-2 and V is TRBV27, with 7 bases lining up with TRBD1. From germline, CDR1 is MNHEY and CDR2 SMNVEV (reference sequence). V lost 3 bases and J lost 3; bases outside the gene matches: 1. The CDR3 loop spans 13 amino acids. Here the CDR3 reads CASSFTGDYGYTF. DNA for the CDR3: TGTGCCAGCAGTTTTACAGGGGACTATGGCTACACCTTC.

The chain couples TRBV5-1 to TRBJ2-7; TRBD1 agrees at 7 bases. This CDR3 is built from 16 residues. The trim removed 0 bases at V and 0 bases at J, leaving 6 bases unmatched. The germline V gene has CDR1 SGHRS and CDR2 YFSETQ. The CDR3 protein is CASSLARTGLSYEQYF. CDR3 in DNA: TGCGCCAGCAGCTTGGCCAGGACAGGCCTCTCCTACGAGCAGTACTTC.

This clone was observed once. The genes are TRBV2 and TRBJ2-3; 9 nucleotides agree with TRBD2. The CDR3 contains 13 residues. Looked up from germline, CDR1 is SNHLY and CDR2 is FYNNEI. Germline trimming cut 7 bases from V and 7 bases from J; bases unmatched to any gene: 6. The CDR3 DNA is TGTGCCAGCACCGGACTAGCGAAGCATACGCAGTATTTT. It encodes CASTGLAKHTQYF.

CDR3 sequence: CASSADRDYEQYF. Written as DNA, the CDR3 is TGTGCCAGCAGCGCGGACAGGGACTACGAGCAGTACTTC. This chain joins TRBV7-9 and TRBJ2-7; 8 positions match TRBD1. Germline CDR1 SEHNR, CDR2 FQNEAQ (reference sequence). The CDR3 contains 13 residues. With V trimmed by 5 bases and J by 3 bases, 3 bases remained unmatched. Filled out from reference TRBV7-9 and TRBJ2-7, the complete variable domain reads DTGVSQNPRHKITKRGQNVTFRCDPISEHNRLYWYRQTLGQGPEFLTYFQNEAQLEKSRLLSDRFSAERPKGSFSTLEIQRTEQGDSAMYLCASSADRDYEQYFGPGTRLTVT.

V and J are TRBV2 and TRBJ1-1; 8 nucleotides agree with TRBD1. V dropped 7 bases and J dropped 1; count of bases not matched to a gene: 8. CDR3 length: 15 residues. Germline CDR1 SNHLY, CDR2 FYNNEI. CDR3 nucleotide sequence: TGTGCCAGCACGGGCAGGGGGCTAGCGAACACTGAAGCTTTCTTT. Translation gives CASTGRGLANTEAFF.

The CDR3 is CASSQAGQGSYEQYF. The CDR3 DNA reads as TGTGCCAGCAGTCAGGCGGGACAGGGAAGCTACGAGCAGTACTTC. The rearrangement uses TRBV27 and TRBJ2-7, with 9 bases lining up with TRBD1. The CDR3 contains 15 residues. Trimming removed 5 bases from V and 3 bases from J; junction bases left unmatched: 8. Germline V gene data show CDR1 as MNHEY and CDR2 as SMNVEV (reference sequence).

This rearrangement joins TRBV15 to TRBJ2-3; perhaps TRBD2 as D (5 bases). This CDR3 is built from 16 residues. V was pared by 3 bases and J by 2 bases, with 15 bases between. The germline CDR1 and CDR2 sequences are LNHNV and YYDKDF (reference sequence). CDR3 amino acids: CATSSREDSITDTQYF. In DNA, the CDR3 is TGTGCCACCAGCAGTCGAGAGGACTCGATCACAGATACGCAGTATTTT.

This clone has more than one count but fewer than ten. The chain joins TRBV28 to TRBJ1-2; D gene unclear. Germline CDR1 MDHEN, CDR2 SYDVKM. The CDR3 consists of 14 residues. V was clipped by 0 bases and J by 6 bases, with 11 bases between them. The CDR3 sequence is CASSLWAPHHGYTF. The DNA of the CDR3 is TGTGCCAGCAGTTTATGGGCACCTCATCATGGCTACACCTTC.

The chain joins TRBV7-9 to TRBJ1-1; D gene uncertain. Germline CDR1 SEHNR, CDR2 FQNEAQ (reference sequence). CDR3 length: 15 residues. Between the trimmed V and J ends, which lost 2 bases and 11 bases, there was a span of 21 bases. For the CDR3, the DNA is TGTGCCAGCAGCTTAAGAGCGAGGGCATCGGTTGATGCTTTCTTT. Translating it yields CASSLRARASVDAFF.

This clone has more than one count but fewer than ten. The chain uses TRBV7-9 and TRBJ2-7; TRBD1 matches 7 bases. CDR3 length: 13 amino acids. Unmatched junction bases numbered 7, after V lost 5 bases and J lost 6 bases. Germline assignment: CDR1 SEHNR and CDR2 FQNEAQ (reference sequence). The CDR3 region is CASSPRDSFEQYF. The DNA for the CDR3 is TGTGCCAGCAGCCCTCGGGACAGTTTCGAGCAGTACTTC.

The chain recombines TRBV27 with TRBJ1-5, with D maybe TRBD1 (5 bases). Trimming shortened V by 0 bases and J by 2 bases, and 8 bases separated the two germline ends. Germline-derived CDR1 and CDR2 are MNHEY and SMNVEV (reference sequence). This CDR3 has 15 amino acids. CDR3 in amino acids: CASSLSLTGNQPQHF. The CDR3 DNA is TGTGCCAGCAGTTTATCGTTGACAGGCAATCAGCCCCAGCATTTT.

The chain carries TRBV19 and TRBJ2-3; perhaps TRBD2 as D (6 bases). Germline CDR1 LNHDA, CDR2 SQIVND (reference sequence). This CDR3 region has 16 residues. V shed 2 bases and J shed 0 bases, with 12 bases lying between them. The CDR3 loop is CASSISGAGSTDTQYF. The CDR3 nucleotides are TGTGCCAGTAGTATATCAGGAGCGGGTAGCACAGATACGCAGTATTTT.

This chain links TRBV6-1 with TRBJ2-7; D may be TRBD2 (5 bases). The CDR3 is made up of 11 amino acids. Trimming stripped 5 bases from V and 8 bases from J, with 10 bases between. Per germline, CDR1 MNHNS and CDR2 SASEGT. CDR3 region: CASSNIGKQYF. The DNA of the CDR3 is TGTGCCAGCAGTAACATCGGGAAGCAGTACTTC.

The rearrangement joins TRBV6-5 to TRBJ2-7, with D perhaps TRBD2 (6 bases). Germline CDR1 reads MNHEY; CDR2 reads SVGAGI. The CDR3 totals 14 residues. V was shortened by 6 bases and J by 11 bases, with 23 bases between the two germline ends. The CDR3 nucleotides read TGTGCCAGCAGCGGGGTGGAGGGATCTACGAGCAAGTACTTC. Encoded protein: CASSGVEGSTSKYF.

V is TRBV6-1 and J is TRBJ2-5; 8 bases are a match to TRBD2. Germline assignment: CDR1 MNHNS and CDR2 SASEGT. The CDR3 consists of 15 residues. Trimming cost V 4 bases and J 5 bases; bases outside gene matches: 9. The CDR3 loop reads CASSVSGTNVETQYF. CDR3 nucleotide sequence: TGTGCCAGCAGTGTTAGCGGGACCAATGTCGAGACCCAGTACTTC.

This rearrangement joins TRBV11-2 to TRBJ2-7; 7 nucleotides agree with TRBD1. The V gene end was trimmed by 2 bases and the J gene end by 1 base; junction bases not matched to a gene: 11. CDR1 is SGHAT, CDR2 FQNNGV, per germline. This CDR3 region has 17 residues. CDR3 sequence (DNA): TGTGCCAGCAGCTTAAGCCCAGTTAGGGGGCTTTCCTACGAGCAGTACTTC. Translated: CASSLSPVRGLSYEQYF.

This chain connects TRBV7-2 to TRBJ1-1; D remains unclear. Germline CDR1 is SGHTA and CDR2 is FQGNSA. The CDR3 runs 13 residues. V lost 4 bases, J lost 7 bases, and 13 bases lay in between. CDR3 bases: TGTGCCAGCAGCTCAACCCGGGAGATTGAAGCTTTCTTT. Amino acid sequence: CASSSTREIEAFF.

This chain uses TRBV28 with TRBJ2-1, with D possibly being TRBD2 (7 bases). Germline-derived CDR1 and CDR2 are MDHEN and SYDVKM. The CDR3 covers 14 residues. The V and J ends lost 2 bases and 7 bases respectively, with 12 bases between them. CDR3 sequence reads: CASSLGGARNEQFF. CDR3 DNA sequence: TGTGCCAGCAGTTTAGGGGGGGCTCGGAATGAGCAGTTCTTC.

CDR3 bases: TGTGCCAGCAGCGTAGCAGGGGGCGAGTCCGGGGAGCTGTTTTTT. The encoded protein is CASSVAGGESGELFF. The chain recombines TRBV9 with TRBJ2-2; TRBD1 aligns across 8 bases. Trimming removed 0 bases from V and 6 bases from J; junction bases left unmatched: 4. Germline CDR1 SGDLS, CDR2 YYNGEE. The CDR3 is made up of 15 amino acids. The full variable domain, rest sourced from reference TRBV9 and TRBJ2-2, is DSGVTQTPKHLITATGQRVTLRCSPRSGDLSVYWYQQSLDQGLQFLIQYYNGEERAKGNILERFSAQQFPDLHSELNLSSLELGDSALYFCASSVAGGESGELFFGEGSRLTVL.

V usage is TRBV5-6 and J usage is TRBJ2-1, with 8 bases fitting TRBD2. The V and J ends lost 4 bases and 4 bases, in that order; junction bases with no gene match: 16. The germline CDR1 and CDR2 sequences are SGHDT and YYEEEE. The CDR3 contains 18 residues. CDR3 DNA: TGTGCCAGCAGCCTAGATCCTCTCGCGGGGGGCAGGTACAATGAGCAGTTCTTC. This encodes CASSLDPLAGGRYNEQFF.

This chain links TRBV6-5 with TRBJ2-1; tentative D call: TRBD1 (5 bases). Germline CDR1 reads MNHEY; CDR2 reads SVGAGI. This CDR3 is 14 amino acids long. The V gene lost 9 bases and the J gene lost 3 bases, with 15 bases spanning the gap. DNA for the CDR3: TGTGCCAGTGGGTCAGGGTCCTTCTACAATGAGCAGTTCTTC. It specifies CASGSGSFYNEQFF.

The chain carries TRBV2 and TRBJ2-3, with 13 bases matching TRBD2. Trimming took 2 bases from V and 6 from J; bases not matched to a gene: 5. CDR3 length: 16 residues. The V gene's germline CDR1 is SNHLY and CDR2 FYNNEI. The CDR3: CASSERTSGGRDTQYF. The CDR3 DNA follows: TGTGCCAGCAGTGAAAGGACTAGCGGGGGCCGGGATACGCAGTATTTT.

This clone has just one count. The chain recombines TRBV7-8 with TRBJ1-1; no firm D call. In germline, CDR1 is SGHVS, CDR2 FQNEAQ. This CDR3 contains 14 residues. V shed 1 base and J shed 4 bases, with 10 bases lying between them. In DNA form, the CDR3 reads TGTGCCAGCAGCTTAGACGGGTTCGGCACTGAAGCTTTCTTT. Translating gives CASSLDGFGTEAFF. The full variable domain, in which reference TRBV7-8 and TRBJ1-1 provide the parts outside the CDR3, is GAGVSQSPRYKVAKRGQDVALRCDPISGHVSLFWYQQALGQGPEFLTYFQNEAQLDKSGLPSDRFFAERPEGSVSTLKIQRTQQEDSAVYLCASSLDGFGTEAFFGQGTRLTVV.

The chain employs TRBV6-1 and TRBJ2-7; D may be TRBD2 (5 bases). CDR3 length: 14 residues. Germline CDR1 and CDR2: MNHNS and SASEGT. V lost 5 bases and J lost 6, with 17 bases in between. The CDR3 protein is CASSTSDSLGEQYF. The CDR3 DNA reads TGTGCCAGCAGTACATCGGACTCCCTCGGCGAGCAGTACTTC.

This clone was recorded a few times. This chain uses TRBV27 with TRBJ1-2; possibly TRBD1 for D (5 bases). Trimming cost V 0 bases and J 3 bases, with 8 bases left between them. The germline gives CDR1 MNHEY, CDR2 SMNVEV (reference sequence). The CDR3 is made up of 14 amino acids. The CDR3 is CASSLSIRDYGYTF. The CDR3 nucleotides read TGTGCCAGCAGTTTATCGATCAGGGACTATGGCTACACCTTC.

This sequence joins TRBV5-1 and TRBJ1-1; TRBD1 matches 10 bases. The CDR3 is 18 amino acids. V shed 0 bases, J shed 5 bases, and the junction held 13 bases outside the gene matches. CDR1 and CDR2 (germline): SGHRS, YFSETQ. The CDR3, as DNA: TGCGCCAGCAGCTTGGGTATCCAAGACAGGGGGCCGAGGACTGAAGCTTTCTTT. Amino acids: CASSLGIQDRGPRTEAFF.

CDR3 nucleotide sequence: TGTGCCAGCAGCGCGGGGCTGACGGAAGCTTTCTTT. Residues: CASSAGLTEAFF. This chain connects TRBV11-2 to TRBJ1-1; D is possibly TRBD1 (5 bases). CDR1 and CDR2 from the germline V gene are SGHAT and FQNNGV. The CDR3 has 12 residues. Deletions cut 5 bases from V and 8 bases from J, with 12 bases between.